The TCR beta chain under discussion was sequenced for a study of CD8+ T cells in alopecia areata. RNA was extracted and reverse transcribed into cDNA as the sequencing template. Produced via immunoSEQ multiplex PCR; TCRdb's table is partial and in-frame only. Counted here are 110,000 to 150,000 clones, 51% occurring once; the ten biggest clones make up 0.95% to 1%. This TCR came from a human donor with alopecia areata. The input for sequencing was CD4+ T cells sorted from blood, taken at week 0.

The CDR3 nucleotides read TGTGCCAGCAGTACCAGGCCAGGGACTGGGGCCAACGTCCTGACTTTC. As protein: CASSTRPGTGANVLTF. V is TRBV27 and J is TRBJ2-6; TRBD1 might be the D (5 bases). In germline, CDR1 is MNHEY, CDR2 SMNVEV (reference sequence). V shed 5 bases and J shed 2 bases, with 13 bases lying between them. CDR3 length equals 16 residues.